This TCR beta chain was observed in a study of T cells in Graves' hyperthyroidism and ophthalmopathy. Overall study results and limits: Among clonotypes expanded in thyroid above 0.001, most were also found in blood.

Regarding this clonotype: Its cognate antigen is unknown.

Amplification of TCR beta CDR3 regions used RNA as the template. First-round RT-PCR targeting the TCR CDR3 was performed with the HTBI primer set. TCRdb passed the multiplex PCR reads through MiXCR, listing each CDR3 protein once. Seen here are roughly 500,000 distinct CDR3 sequences, more than 45% observed once, and the top ten hold around a fifth. Trimming cost V 4 bases and J 8 bases; bases outside gene matches: 13. Germline V CDR1 and CDR2: SEHNR, FQNEAQ (reference sequence). This CDR3 contains 15 residues. Investigators excluded patients with uncontrolled infection, other autoimmune disease, pregnancy or lactation.

Sequences were obtained from peripheral blood or thyroid tissue (not recorded which). The genes are TRBV7-9 and TRBJ1-2, with TRBD1 identical over 7 bases. The origin of this receptor is an adult woman with Graves' disease, either hyperthyroidism or ophthalmopathy (not recorded which). In DNA, the CDR3 is TGTGCCAGCAGCTACAAACCCAGGGGGTTCCGGGGCTACACCTTC. It encodes CASSYKPRGFRGYTF. The variable domain in full, completed from reference TRBV7-9 and TRBJ1-2, reads DTGVSQNPRHKITKRGQNVTFRCDPISEHNRLYWYRQTLGQGPEFLTYFQNEAQLEKSRLLSDRFSAERPKGSFSTLEIQRTEQGDSAMYLCASSYKPRGFRGYTFGSGTRLTVV.